This T cell receptor beta chain came from a study of cytomegalovirus exposure and HLA in healthy donors. Study-level points and caveats: When the data were analyzed later, several of the most significant clusters appeared to be linked to common viral pathogens. It was reportedly the case that the classifier diagnosed cytomegalovirus status with high specificity and sensitivity. Fewer than 20,000 TCR beta sequences were associated with HLA alleles at 0.05 false discovery rate in a later analysis.

It was with 60 Vbeta and 13 Jbeta primers that the PCR ran. Sequencing used immunoSEQ multiplex PCR; TCRdb keeps in-frame clones, though not all of them. The sample yields 100,000 to 120,000 clones, about 80% seen once. V was pared by 5 bases and J by 0 bases, with 9 bases of the junction left unmatched. This CDR3 is 17 amino acids long. CDR1 and CDR2 from the germline V gene are SNHLY and FYNNEI. As regards this clone: Antigen: not known.

The sample comprised PBMCs. This clonotype was obtained from a man aged 35 to 55 in good health and CMV-seropositive. The V call is TRBV2, the J call TRBJ1-4; 7 nucleotides line up with TRBD1. The CDR3: CASSRRTGASTNEKLFF. The DNA of the CDR3 is TGTGCCAGCAGTAGACGGACAGGCGCCTCAACTAATGAAAAACTGTTTTTT.